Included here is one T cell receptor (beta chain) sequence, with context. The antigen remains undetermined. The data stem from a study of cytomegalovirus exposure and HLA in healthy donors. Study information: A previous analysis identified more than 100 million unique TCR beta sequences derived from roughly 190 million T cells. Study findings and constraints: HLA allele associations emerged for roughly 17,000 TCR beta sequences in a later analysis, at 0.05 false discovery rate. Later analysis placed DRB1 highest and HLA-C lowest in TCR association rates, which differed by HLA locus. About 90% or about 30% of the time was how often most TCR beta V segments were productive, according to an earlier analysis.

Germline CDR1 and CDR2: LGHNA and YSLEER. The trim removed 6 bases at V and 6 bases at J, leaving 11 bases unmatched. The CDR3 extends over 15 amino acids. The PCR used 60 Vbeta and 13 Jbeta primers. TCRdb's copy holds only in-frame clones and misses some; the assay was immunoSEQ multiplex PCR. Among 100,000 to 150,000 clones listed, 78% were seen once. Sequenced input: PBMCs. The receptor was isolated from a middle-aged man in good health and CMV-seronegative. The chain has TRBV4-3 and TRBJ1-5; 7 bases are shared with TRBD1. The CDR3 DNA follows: TGCGCCAGCAGTCAAAATACAGGGGATGGTCAGCCCCAGCATTTT. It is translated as CASSQNTGDGQPQHF.